This is a list of T cell receptor beta chains from one sample in a study of vaccination effects on CD4 cells after COVID-19. Their antigens remain unidentified. Profiling relied on immunoSEQ multiplex PCR, and the TCRdb table lists in-frame clones only, not all of them. The sample lists tens of thousands of clones; around 70% were seen once. The starting material was CD4+ T cells from PBMCs cultured with SARS-CoV-2 spike peptides, obtained before COVID-19 vaccination. These receptor sequences come from a human donor who received a COVID-19 vaccine. Each CDR3 is given with its conserved first and last residue. D genes are given only for firm matches. Clone size is stated in some rows and not others, as once, few, many or a class when expanded.

V	D	length	size	J	DNA	CDR3
TRBV11-2	-	13	-	TRBJ1-2	TGTGCCAGCAGCTTAAGGGCAGGCTATGGCTACACCTTC	CASSLRAGYGYTF
TRBV5-1	TRBD2	18	-	TRBJ2-1	TGCGCCAGCAGCCATACTCCTCCGACTAGCGGGAAACACAATGAGCAGTTCTTC	CASSHTPPTSGKHNEQFF
TRBV18	-	15	-	TRBJ1-3	TGTGCCAGCTCACAAAGGCCCGATAATGGAAACACCATATATTTT	CASSQRPDNGNTIYF
TRBV30	TRBD1	20	-	TRBJ1-6	TGTGCCTGGAGTGTGGGTAGGACAGGGGGCTATACGACTAAGAATTCACCCCTCCACTTT	CAWSVGRTGGYTTKNSPLHF
TRBV28	-	15	few	TRBJ1-1	TGTGCCAGCAGTTTAGGGGGCAGCCGTTACACTGAAGCTTTCTTT	CASSLGGSRYTEAFF
TRBV4-2	-	17	-	TRBJ2-3	TGTGCCAGCAGCCAAAGTCTTACTAGCTCCAGCACAGATACGCAGTATTTT	CASSQSLTSSSTDTQYF
TRBV4-1	-	17	-	TRBJ2-1	TGCGCCAGCAGCCAAGAAGCTGGGTCCTCCTCCTACAATGAGCAGTTCTTC	CASSQEAGSSSYNEQFF
TRBV6-5	-	14	few	TRBJ1-1	TGTGCCAGCAGTTGGGGACGGAAGGGATCTGAAGCTTTCTTT	CASSWGRKGSEAFF
TRBV7-9	-	12	once	TRBJ2-7	TGTGCCAGCAGCCGGACAGTCTACGAGCAGTACTTC	CASSRTVYEQYF
TRBV6-1	TRBD1	14	-	TRBJ2-7	TGTGCCAGCAGTGACAGGGACAGCTCCTACGAGCAGTACTTC	CASSDRDSSYEQYF
TRBV28	TRBD2	19	once	TRBJ2-2	TGTGCCAGCAGCCCACATCCGGGACTAGCGGGAACGAACACCGGGGAGCTGTTTTTT	CASSPHPGLAGTNTGELFF
TRBV7-3	TRBD1	13	-	TRBJ2-1	TGTGCCAGCAGCTTGGACAGGGGCGGTGAGCAGTTCTTC	CASSLDRGGEQFF
TRBV28	-	14	few	TRBJ1-5	TGTGCCAGCAGGCTGGACAAGGCGGGTCAGCCCCAGCATTTT	CASRLDKAGQPQHF
TRBV5-4	TRBD1	15	-	TRBJ2-1	TGTGCCAGCAGCCCGGGACAGGGGGGCTACAATGAGCAGTTCTTC	CASSPGQGGYNEQFF
TRBV5-1	-	12	-	TRBJ2-1	TGCGCCAGCAGCTTGGAGGGCAGGGAGCAGTTCTTC	CASSLEGREQFF
TRBV29-1	-	13	many	TRBJ1-5	TGCAGCGTTTCCGACACGATCAATCAGCCCCAGCATTTT	CSVSDTINQPQHF
TRBV3-1/TRBV3-2	TRBD1	16	-	TRBJ1-5	TGTGCCAGCAGCCAAGGGACCCCGGGACAGGGGAGGCCCCAGCATTTT	CASSQGTPGQGRPQHF
TRBV6-4	-	15	-	TRBJ2-5	TGTGCCAGCAGTGACTTTGGTAACACCCAAGAGACCCAGTACTTC	CASSDFGNTQETQYF
TRBV18	-	11	-	TRBJ2-3	TGTGCCAGCTCACTAGCAGATACGCAGTATTTT	CASSLADTQYF
TRBV19	TRBD2	15	-	TRBJ2-7	TGTGCCAGTAGTACAACTAGCGGGAGGGCCTACGAGCAGTACTTC	CASSTTSGRAYEQYF
TRBV5-4	-	16	-	TRBJ2-7	TGTGCCAGCGCAACTGACGCGGGGCCTCGTTCCTACGAGCAGTACTTC	CASATDAGPRSYEQYF
TRBV5-4	-	19	-	TRBJ1-1	TGTGCCAGCAGCTTGAAGGGCGGGACTCACTCAAAAATGAACACTGAAGCTTTCTTT	CASSLKGGTHSKMNTEAFF
TRBV7-2	-	15	-	TRBJ2-3	TGTGCCAGCAGCTTAGGGGGGCAGGTCACAGATACGCAGTATTTT	CASSLGGQVTDTQYF
TRBV3-1/TRBV3-2	TRBD2	16	-	TRBJ2-5	TGTGCCAGCAGCCACGCCGGGACTAGCGGTCAAGAGACCCAGTACTTC	CASSHAGTSGQETQYF
TRBV7-8	-	11	-	TRBJ1-1	TGTGCCAGCAGCCTGACAGGTGAAGCTTTCTTT	CASSLTGEAFF
TRBV19	-	13	-	TRBJ1-2	TGTGCCAGTAGTATTAGCGATTACTATGGCTACACCTTC	CASSISDYYGYTF
TRBV5-4	-	13	-	TRBJ1-2	TGTGCCGGAGGACGGAACTCTAACTATGGCTACACCTTC	CAGGRNSNYGYTF
TRBV27	TRBD1	15	few	TRBJ1-1	TGTGCCAGCAGCCCCGGGACAGGGGCGAACACTGAAGCTTTCTTT	CASSPGTGANTEAFF
TRBV7-8	TRBD1	16	-	TRBJ2-2	TGTGCCAGCAGCTTAAGGGGGACAGGGAGTACCGGGGAGCTGTTTTTT	CASSLRGTGSTGELFF
TRBV5-6	-	12	few	TRBJ2-2	TGTGCCAGCAGCTTGGCCACCGGGGAGCTGTTTTTT	CASSLATGELFF
TRBV7-9	TRBD2	14	medium-sized	TRBJ2-2	TGTGCCAGCAGCTTTGGACTAGCGGGCGGGGAGCTGTTTTTT	CASSFGLAGGELFF
TRBV30	TRBD1	14	-	TRBJ1-1	TGTGCCTGGAATCGACAGGGACCGAACACTGAAGCTTTCTTT	CAWNRQGPNTEAFF
TRBV9	TRBD1	15	-	TRBJ1-1	TGTGCCAGCAGCGCGACCGGGACAGTTAACACTGAAGCTTTCTTT	CASSATGTVNTEAFF
TRBV5-5	-	18	-	TRBJ1-4	TGTGCCAGCAGCTCTGGGTACGGACAGTTGCGGGTCAATGAAAAACTGTTTTTT	CASSSGYGQLRVNEKLFF
TRBV2	-	15	-	TRBJ1-4	TGTGCCAGCAGCAACATCCAGGGTGGGGGGGGAAAACTGTTTTTT	CASSNIQGGGGKLFF
TRBV6-2/TRBV6-3	-	11	-	TRBJ1-2	TGTGCCAGCAGTTATCGAATGGGCTACACCTTC	CASSYRMGYTF
TRBV30	-	15	few	TRBJ1-5	TGTGCCTGGAGTGTTGGTCCGGGGAGCAATCAGCCCCAGCATTTT	CAWSVGPGSNQPQHF
TRBV24-1	-	16	once	TRBJ2-6	TGTGCCACCAGTGATGAGGAGGTGTCCGGGGCCAACGTCCTGACTTTC	CATSDEEVSGANVLTF
TRBV28	TRBD1	13	-	TRBJ2-2	TGTGCCAGCAGTTTGGACAGGGTCCGGGAGCTGTTTTTT	CASSLDRVRELFF
TRBV11-2	-	14	-	TRBJ1-1	TGTGCCAGCAGCTCAGGGCCGATGAACACTGAAGCTTTCTTT	CASSSGPMNTEAFF
TRBV11-2	-	16	-	TRBJ1-3	TGTGCCAGCAGCTTAGCCCCGACAGCCCCTGGAAACACCATATATTTT	CASSLAPTAPGNTIYF
TRBV5-4	-	16	-	TRBJ1-1	TGTGCCAGCAGCTTGTCCGGGATTGGGGTGTACACTGAAGCTTTCTTT	CASSLSGIGVYTEAFF
TRBV9	-	12	-	TRBJ1-2	TGTGCCAGCAGCGACGTCCTCTATGGCTACACCTTC	CASSDVLYGYTF
TRBV5-1	-	15	-	TRBJ1-2	TGCGCCAGCAGCGGAATCCCAGGGGCCCCCTATGGCTACACCTTC	CASSGIPGAPYGYTF
TRBV7-2	TRBD1	16	once	TRBJ1-1	TGTGCCAGCAGCTTACAACCGGTTGGGACAGGGACTGAAGCTTTCTTT	CASSLQPVGTGTEAFF
TRBV4-1	TRBD2	16	-	TRBJ2-5	TGCGCCAGCAGCCAAGAAGGGGTAGCGGGGCGGGAGACCCAGTACTTC	CASSQEGVAGRETQYF
TRBV11-2	TRBD1	15	-	TRBJ1-3	TGTGCCAGCAGCGCCATACAGGGGTACGGAAACACCATATATTTT	CASSAIQGYGNTIYF
TRBV6-1	-	15	-	TRBJ1-6	TGTGCCAGCAGTGAAGGCACAGGGAGAGAATCACCCCTCCACTTT	CASSEGTGRESPLHF